Listed here are 6 T cell receptor beta chains from one sample, sequenced in a study of shared clonotypes between healthy human individuals. The table came from immunoSEQ multiplex PCR; TCRdb's copy has only in-frame clones and leaves some out. The table shows some 2 million clones, with about 94% occurring only once. Naive CD8 cells comprised CD45RO-negative, CCR7-positively selected cells, excluding terminally differentiated effector memory CD45RA+ cells. Input material: naive CD8+ T cells sorted from blood. The receptors here all came from a man younger than 35 in good health.

The CDR3 nucleotides are TGTGCCAGCAGCCAAAGTTTAGCCGGTGAAAAACTGTTTTTT. Its translation: CASSQSLAGEKLFF. The gene calls are TRBV5-6 and TRBJ1-4; no firm D call. With 4 bases removed from V and 7 bases from J, the gap between germline ends came to 14 bases. Germline V gene lookup returns CDR1 SGHDT and CDR2 YYEEEE. There are 14 residues in the CDR3.

The chain joins TRBV7-2 to TRBJ2-7, with 8 bases fitting TRBD2. Germline values: CDR1 SGHTA, CDR2 FQGNSA. This CDR3 comprises 15 residues. V shed 5 bases, J shed 0 bases, and the junction held 6 bases outside the gene matches. The CDR3 sequence is CASSASGSPSYEQYF. The CDR3 bases are TGTGCCAGCAGCGCCAGCGGGAGCCCCTCCTACGAGCAGTACTTC. Based on the CDR3 plus reference TRBV7-2 and TRBJ2-7, the full variable domain is GAGVSQSPSNKVTEKGKDVELRCDPISGHTALYWYRQSLGQGLEFLIYFQGNSAPDKSGLPSDRFSAERTGGSVSTLTIQRTQQEDSAVYLCASSASGSPSYEQYFGPGTRLTVT.

A remark on this clone: A single base separates this from a much larger clone, so it may be a read error. The sample contains more than one DNA sequence encoding this CDR3. V and J are TRBV5-6 and TRBJ1-1, with no clear D. The germline V gene has CDR1 SGHDT and CDR2 YYEEEE. The V gene lost 3 bases and the J gene lost 3 bases, with 6 bases spanning the gap. The CDR3 has 12 residues. Here the CDR3 DNA reads TGTGCCAGCAGCTCCGGGGACACTGAAGCTTTCTTT. Translated: CASSSGDTEAFF.

V gene TRBV30 combines with J gene TRBJ2-1, with 10 bases matching TRBD1. Germline-derived CDR1 and CDR2 are GTSNPN and SVGIG (reference sequence). The V gene end was trimmed by 4 bases and the J gene end by 4 bases; junction bases not matched to a gene: 10. The CDR3 is made up of 16 amino acids. The CDR3 spells CAWKAFDRGPYNEQFF. In DNA form, the CDR3 reads TGTGCCTGGAAGGCTTTCGACAGGGGGCCTTACAATGAGCAGTTCTTC.

This rearrangement joins TRBV11-2 to TRBJ2-7, with D tentatively TRBD2 (6 bases). V gave up 11 bases and J gave up 5 bases, with 19 bases separating them. CDR3 size: 13 residues. CDR1 is SGHAT and CDR2 is FQNNGV in the germline V gene. This CDR3 reads CAASDRGRNEQYF. The CDR3 DNA follows: TGTGCCGCCTCCGATCGGGGGAGGAACGAGCAGTACTTC. Looking up the rest from reference TRBV11-2 and TRBJ2-7 gives the full variable domain: EAGVAQSPRYKIIEKRQSVAFWCNPISGHATLYWYQQILGQGPKLLIQFQNNGVVDDSQLPKDRFSAERLKGVDSTLKIQPAKLEDSAVYLCAASDRGRNEQYFGPGTRLTVT.

This clone was seen a single time. The genes are TRBV9 and TRBJ2-2; the D gene could be TRBD1 or TRBD2 (5 bases each). In germline, CDR1 is SGDLS, CDR2 YYNGEE. V dropped 4 bases and J dropped 2 bases, with 15 bases sitting between them. There are 16 residues in the CDR3. The CDR3 protein is CASSLTGTDNTGELFF. The CDR3 coding sequence is TGTGCCAGCAGCTTGACCGGGACGGATAACACCGGGGAGCTGTTTTTT.